A selection of T cell receptor beta chains follows, all from one sample in a study of neurological immune-mediated disorders. TCRdb reprocessed the 5' RACE reads via MiXCR and lists one record per CDR3 protein. The repertoire holds about 35,000 distinct CDR3 sequences, with less than 5% as singletons. Sequencing was done on a sample of PBMCs. These receptors were obtained from a man aged 25 to 40 with multiple sclerosis. Both conserved end residues are part of each CDR3. D genes are given only for firm matches. Expanded clones are given a class, and other clones once, few, many or no size at all.

few	TRBV5-1	NA	14	TRBJ1-1	TGCGCCAGCAGCTTGGCGGGACCCAGCTTTGAAGCTTTCTTT	CASSLAGPSFEAFF
many	TRBV10-3	NA	13	TRBJ1-1	TGTGCCATCAGCACAGGCGTGAACACTGAAGCTTTCTTT	CAISTGVNTEAFF
few	TRBV4-3	TRBD1	16	TRBJ2-7	TGCGCCAGCAGCCAAGATCTGGGGACAGGGGCCTACGAGCAGTACTTC	CASSQDLGTGAYEQYF
once	TRBV12-3/TRBV12-4	TRBD1	15	TRBJ1-1	TGTGCCAGCAGCCCACGGGACAGGGGGAACACTGAAGCTTTCTTT	CASSPRDRGNTEAFF
many	TRBV5-1	NA	15	TRBJ1-1	TGCGCCAGCAGCCTCCCGAGGACATCCAACACTGAAGCTTTCTTT	CASSLPRTSNTEAFF
many	TRBV7-2	NA	15	TRBJ1-5	TGTGCCAGCAGCCTTTCGGCGGGGGATGGTCAGCCCCAGCATTTT	CASSLSAGDGQPQHF
many	TRBV9	NA	15	TRBJ2-7	TGTGCCAGCAGCGTTAGAGAACAGCCCTCCTACGAGCAGTACTTC	CASSVREQPSYEQYF
many	TRBV2	TRBD1	15	TRBJ2-2	TGTGCCAGCAGGCCGGGACAGGGGAACACCGGGGAGCTGTTTTTT	CASRPGQGNTGELFF
NA	TRBV7-2	NA	14	TRBJ2-5	TGTGCCAGCAGCTTATCTAATGGAGGAGAGACCCAGTACTTC	CASSLSNGGETQYF
many	TRBV5-6	NA	14	TRBJ1-2	TGTGCCAGCAGCTCAGGACCCCAGTACTATGGCTACACCTTC	CASSSGPQYYGYTF
many	TRBV24-1	TRBD1	14	TRBJ1-2	TGTGCCACCAGTGATTCGGACAGGGTCTATGGCTACACCTTC	CATSDSDRVYGYTF
NA	TRBV6-5	NA	14	TRBJ2-3	TGTGCCAGCAGTTACTACCACAGCACAGATACGCAGTATTTT	CASSYYHSTDTQYF
NA	TRBV7-6	TRBD1	14	TRBJ1-1	TGTGCCAGCAGCCGACGGACAGGGAACACTGAAGCTTTCTTT	CASSRRTGNTEAFF
many	TRBV16	NA	14	TRBJ1-5	TGTGCCAGCAGCAACAGGGATTTCAATCAGCCCCAGCATTTT	CASSNRDFNQPQHF
many	TRBV25-1	TRBD2	16	TRBJ2-7	TGTGCCAGCAGTGCGCCTCTCGGACTAGCACGGGACGAGCAGTACTTC	CASSAPLGLARDEQYF
many	TRBV20-1	NA	15	TRBJ2-2	TGCAGTGCTAGAGTTGGGGGACCGAACACCGGGGAGCTGTTTTTT	CSARVGGPNTGELFF
many	TRBV2	NA	15	TRBJ2-7	TGTGCCAGCAGTGAAGAGTTAACAGGGCTGCCCGAGCAGTACTTC	CASSEELTGLPEQYF
many	TRBV5-1	NA	15	TRBJ1-1	TGCGCCAGCAGCTTGGTCGGGGGCGCCGACACTGAAGCTTTCTTT	CASSLVGGADTEAFF
many	TRBV29-1	NA	13	TRBJ2-5	TGCAGCGTTGTGGACTATGCTAAAGAGACCCAGTACTTC	CSVVDYAKETQYF
few	TRBV27	NA	15	TRBJ1-5	TGTGCCAGCAGTTTAGTTGCCGGTTACAATCAGCCCCAGCATTTT	CASSLVAGYNQPQHF
NA	TRBV20-1	NA	12	TRBJ1-5	TGCAGTGCTAGAAAGGGGGGTCAGCCCCAGAATTTT	CSARKGGQPQNF
many	TRBV10-1	NA	13	TRBJ2-7	TGCGCCAGCAGTGATGGGGGGAGGTACGAGCAGTACTTC	CASSDGGRYEQYF
few	TRBV6-5	NA	13	TRBJ1-2	TGTGCCAGCAGCTCCTGGGGGGTTGTCGGCTACACCTTC	CASSSWGVVGYTF
many	TRBV10-3	NA	12	TRBJ1-6	TGTGCCATCAAGGCCACGGATTCACCCCTCCACTTT	CAIKATDSPLHF
many	TRBV7-2	TRBD2	16	TRBJ2-7	TGTGCCAGCAGCCCGATGGGAGGGGCGTTTTTCTACGAGCAGTACTTC	CASSPMGGAFFYEQYF
many	TRBV5-1	NA	17	TRBJ1-6	TGCGCCAGCAGCTTGGAGGCTCGGGGAATCTCGGGTTCACCCCTCAACTTT	CASSLEARGISGSPLNF
few	TRBV20-1	NA	15	TRBJ1-1	TGCAGTGCTAGCAAGCCCGGAAAGATGAACACTGAAGCTTTCTTT	CSASKPGKMNTEAFF
many	TRBV29-1	TRBD1	14	TRBJ1-5	TGCAGCGTCGGCCCGGGACAGGGAGAACAGCCCCAGCATTTT	CSVGPGQGEQPQHF
NA	TRBV20-1	NA	14	TRBJ1-1	TGCAGTGCGGAGAGGGGGGAATGGAACACTGAAGCTTTCTTT	CSAERGEWNTEAFF
many	TRBV12-3/TRBV12-4	NA	13	TRBJ1-1	TGTGCCAGCAGCTCTATCATGAACACTGAAGCTTTCTTT	CASSSIMNTEAFF
many	TRBV6-1	NA	14	TRBJ2-7	TGTGCCAGCAGTGAAGCAGGGGTCTACTACGAGCAGTACTTC	CASSEAGVYYEQYF
many	TRBV20-1	NA	14	TRBJ1-1	TGCAGTGCTAGTTTCGGGGGCGGCCACACTGAAGCTTTCTTT	CSASFGGGHTEAFF
few	TRBV14	NA	15	TRBJ2-2	TGTGCCAGCAGCCAAGACCCTGGGAACACCGGGGAGCTGTTTTTT	CASSQDPGNTGELFF